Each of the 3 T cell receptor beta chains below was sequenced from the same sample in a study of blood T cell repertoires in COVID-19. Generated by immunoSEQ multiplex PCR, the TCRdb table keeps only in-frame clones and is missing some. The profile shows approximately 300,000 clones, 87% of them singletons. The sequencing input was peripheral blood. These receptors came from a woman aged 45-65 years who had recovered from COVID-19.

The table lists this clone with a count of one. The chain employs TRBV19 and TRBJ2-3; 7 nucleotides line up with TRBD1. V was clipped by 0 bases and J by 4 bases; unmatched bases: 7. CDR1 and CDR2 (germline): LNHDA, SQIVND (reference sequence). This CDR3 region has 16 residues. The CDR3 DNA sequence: TGTGCCAGTAGTATAGATCTTGGGACAGAACCAGATACGCAGTATTTT. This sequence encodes CASSIDLGTEPDTQYF.

In DNA, the CDR3 is TGTGCCAGCAGCTTGGACAGCTCTGGGACCTACGAGCAGTACTTC. Its translation is CASSLDSSGTYEQYF. V gene TRBV7-2 combines with J gene TRBJ2-7, with D possibly matching TRBD1 (6 bases). V dropped 3 bases and J dropped 2 bases, with 14 bases sitting between them. The CDR3 is 15 amino acids. The V gene's germline CDR1 is SGHTA and CDR2 FQGNSA.

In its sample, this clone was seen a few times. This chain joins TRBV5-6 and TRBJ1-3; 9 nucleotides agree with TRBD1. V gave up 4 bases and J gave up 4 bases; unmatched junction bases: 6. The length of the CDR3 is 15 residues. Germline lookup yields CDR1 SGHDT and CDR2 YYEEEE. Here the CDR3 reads CASSEGQGAGNTIYF. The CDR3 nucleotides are TGTGCCAGCAGCGAGGGACAGGGCGCCGGAAACACCATATATTTT.